The 18 T cell receptor beta chains reported below all come from one sample, sequenced in a study of CD8 T cells in Susac syndrome. Reverse transcription of about 0.5 to 1 ug RNA was performed with random hexamers. TCRdb processed the immunoSEQ multiplex PCR reads anew with MiXCR; each CDR3 protein has one entry. The sample has about 130,000 distinct CDR3 sequences; 90% to 95% are singletons. The material sequenced was CD8+ T cells from PBMCs. The source of these receptors is a human donor with Susac syndrome.

The CDR3 region has the DNA TGTGCCAGCAGTAACACAGGGGGGGCCTCTAACTATGGCTACACCTTC. It encodes CASSNTGGASNYGYTF. This chain connects TRBV6-5 to TRBJ1-2, with TRBD1 identical over 8 bases. V lost 5 bases and J lost 0; bases outside the gene matches: 8. CDR1 and CDR2 (germline): MNHEY, SVGAGI. CDR3 length: 16 residues.

This sequence joins TRBV5-1 and TRBJ1-4, with TRBD1 identical over 8 bases. Germline lookup yields CDR1 SGHRS and CDR2 YFSETQ. V was pared by 0 bases and J by 0 bases, with 13 bases of the junction left unmatched. The CDR3 has 20 residues. The CDR3 coding sequence is TGCGCCAGCAGCTTGGAATGGCAGGGGGCCAGAATACCAACTAATGAAAAACTGTTTTTT. Translating gives CASSLEWQGARIPTNEKLFF.

Remarks on this clonotype: A read error may produce the germline difference seen at one junction end. The chain joins TRBV25-1 to TRBJ1-3, with D unclear. Germline CDR1 is MGHDK and CDR2 is SYGVNS. This CDR3 region has 13 residues. The CDR3 coding sequence is TGTGCCAGCAGTGAGAGCTCTGAAAACACCATATATTTT. It yields the protein CASSESSENTIYF.

The V gene is TRBV3-1, the J gene TRBJ1-5; TRBD1 aligns across 8 bases. The V segment lost 2 bases and the J segment 5 bases; nucleotides outside the gene matches: 2. The V gene's germline CDR1 is LGHDT and CDR2 YNNKEL (reference sequence). This CDR3 has 14 amino acids. In nucleotides, the CDR3 is TGTGCCAGCAGCCAAAGCAGGGGGCATCAGCCCCAGCATTTT. Its translation is CASSQSRGHQPQHF.

V usage is TRBV27 and J usage is TRBJ1-1; D may be TRBD1 (5 bases). Germline V lookup: CDR1 MNHEY, CDR2 SMNVEV (reference sequence). V gave up 6 bases and J gave up 2 bases, with 19 bases separating them. This CDR3 region has 16 residues. The CDR3 region is CASREQAGPLNTEAFF. CDR3 DNA: TGTGCCAGCAGGGAACAGGCAGGGCCACTCAACACTGAAGCTTTCTTT.

The chain is built from TRBV19 and TRBJ2-5; 8 bases align to TRBD2. The length of the CDR3 is 15 residues. V gave up 5 bases and J gave up 5 bases; unmatched junction bases: 10. Per the germline V gene, CDR1 is LNHDA and CDR2 is SQIVND (reference sequence). The CDR3 reads CASSGGRGGRETQYF. CDR3 bases: TGTGCCAGTAGTGGGGGCCGGGGGGGGCGGGAGACCCAGTACTTC. The whole variable domain, filled in from reference TRBV19 and TRBJ2-5, reads DGGITQSPKYLFRKEGQNVTLSCEQNLNHDAMYWYRQDPGQGLRLIYYSQIVNDFQKGDIAEGYSVSREKKESFPLTVTSAQKNPTAFYLCASSGGRGGRETQYFGPGTRLLVL.

This sequence joins TRBV15 and TRBJ2-7, with TRBD1 identical over 9 bases. V shed 1 base and J 6 bases; nucleotides not matched to a gene: 10. Germline V gene lookup returns CDR1 LNHNV and CDR2 YYDKDF (reference sequence). This CDR3 is built from 16 residues. The CDR3 sequence: CATSRGSGQGQGEQYF. CDR3 in DNA: TGTGCCACCAGCAGAGGGTCTGGACAGGGGCAAGGCGAGCAGTACTTC.

The chain carries TRBV6-1 and TRBJ2-7, with D tentatively TRBD1 (5 bases). The CDR3 has 12 amino acids. Looked up from germline, CDR1 is MNHNS and CDR2 is SASEGT. V lost 3 bases to trimming and J lost 2 bases, with 5 bases between them. CDR3 DNA: TGTGCCAGCAGTGAGGACACCTACGAGCAGTACTTC. Protein: CASSEDTYEQYF.

This chain uses TRBV14 with TRBJ1-2; D gene ambiguous. Between the trimmed V and J ends, which lost 1 base and 4 bases, there was a span of 13 bases. Per the germline V gene, CDR1 is SGHDN and CDR2 is FVKESK. There are 15 residues in the CDR3. In DNA form, the CDR3 reads TGTGCCAGCAGCCAAGTTGTGGGTTGGGCCTATGGCTACACCTTC. Translating gives CASSQVVGWAYGYTF. Full variable domain (rest looked up from reference TRBV14 and TRBJ1-2): EAGVTQFPSHSVIEKGQTVTLRCDPISGHDNLYWYRRVMGKEIKFLLHFVKESKQDESGMPNNRFLAERTGGTYSTLKVQPAELEDSGVYFCASSQVVGWAYGYTFGSGTRLTVV.

The chain is built from TRBV12-3 or TRBV12-4 and TRBJ2-7; D is uncertain. Trimming took off 6 bases at V and 5 bases at J, with 14 bases between the two ends. This CDR3 is built from 13 residues. The CDR3 loop reads CASSHSGAHEQYF. The DNA of the CDR3 is TGTGCCAGCAGCCACTCCGGAGCCCACGAGCAGTACTTC.

V and J are TRBV29-1 and TRBJ2-6, with 12 bases fitting TRBD2. J gave up 4 bases and V 6 bases, and 22 bases lay outside the gene matches. The CDR3 extends over 21 amino acids. Germline assignment: CDR1 SQVTM and CDR2 ANQGSEA. CDR3 DNA sequence: TGCAGCGTAGGAGACCGCGGCGGGAGACTAGCGGGAGCTTACGGGGCCAACGTCCTGACTTTC. It yields the protein CSVGDRGGRLAGAYGANVLTF.

In DNA, the CDR3 is TGTGCCACCAGTGATCTGCGGGACAGGCTCTCCACAGATACGCAGTATTTT. It specifies CATSDLRDRLSTDTQYF. V and J are TRBV24-1 and TRBJ2-3; TRBD1 matches at 8 bases. J was trimmed by 2 bases and V by 3 bases; bases with no gene match: 9. From germline, CDR1 is KGHDR and CDR2 SFDVKD. This CDR3 has 17 amino acids.

The rearrangement joins TRBV9 to TRBJ2-7; D possibly corresponds to TRBD2 (6 bases). The V end was cut by 3 bases, the J end by 0 bases, with 10 bases between. This CDR3 is 14 amino acids long. In germline, CDR1 is SGDLS, CDR2 YYNGEE. The CDR3, as DNA: TGTGCCAGCAGCGCCGGCGGGAACTCCTACGAGCAGTACTTC. Protein: CASSAGGNSYEQYF.

The chain is built from TRBV20-1 and TRBJ2-2; weak D call: TRBD2 (5 bases). CDR3 length equals 13 residues. Trimming stripped 0 bases from V and 6 bases from J, with 8 bases between. Germline V gene lookup returns CDR1 DFQATT and CDR2 SNEGSKA (reference sequence). CDR3 in DNA: TGCAGTGCTAGAGACCGGGATGCCGGGGAGCTGTTTTTT. Encoded protein: CSARDRDAGELFF.

This clonotype came up once. V is TRBV27 and J is TRBJ1-5; the D is unclear. This CDR3 is 13 amino acids long. Trimming took 4 bases from V and 4 from J, leaving 8 bases between them. The germline V gene encodes CDR1 MNHEY and CDR2 SMNVEV (reference sequence). CDR3 nucleotides: TGTGCCAGCAGTTCCCAACAGAATCAGCCCCAGCATTTT. As protein: CASSSQQNQPQHF.

The chain carries TRBV13 and TRBJ2-3; 10 nucleotides line up with TRBD2. CDR1 is PRHDT and CDR2 is FYEKMQ in the germline V gene (reference sequence). The V segment lost 0 bases and the J segment 5 bases; nucleotides outside the gene matches: 5. This CDR3 comprises 16 residues. The CDR3 nucleotides read TGTGCCAGCAGCTTAGGCTACGGGACTAGCGTAGATACGCAGTATTTT. This codes for CASSLGYGTSVDTQYF.

This chain connects TRBV7-9 to TRBJ2-5, with 8 bases identical to TRBD2. V was pared by 4 bases and J by 1 base, with 8 bases of the junction left unmatched. Germline V CDR1 and CDR2: SEHNR, FQNEAQ (reference sequence). The CDR3 runs to 16 residues. Written as DNA, the CDR3 is TGTGCCAGCAGCTCCCTCGCGGGAGGACTCCAAGAGACCCAGTACTTC. Protein sequence: CASSSLAGGLQETQYF.

The CDR3 is CASSRNPGQGQHF. The CDR3 bases are TGTGCCAGCAGTCGTAACCCGGGACAGGGCCAGCATTTT. The chain combines TRBV12-3 or TRBV12-4 with TRBJ1-5; 9 positions match TRBD1. Germline trimming cut 5 bases from V and 12 bases from J; bases unmatched to any gene: 8. The CDR3 runs to 13 residues.